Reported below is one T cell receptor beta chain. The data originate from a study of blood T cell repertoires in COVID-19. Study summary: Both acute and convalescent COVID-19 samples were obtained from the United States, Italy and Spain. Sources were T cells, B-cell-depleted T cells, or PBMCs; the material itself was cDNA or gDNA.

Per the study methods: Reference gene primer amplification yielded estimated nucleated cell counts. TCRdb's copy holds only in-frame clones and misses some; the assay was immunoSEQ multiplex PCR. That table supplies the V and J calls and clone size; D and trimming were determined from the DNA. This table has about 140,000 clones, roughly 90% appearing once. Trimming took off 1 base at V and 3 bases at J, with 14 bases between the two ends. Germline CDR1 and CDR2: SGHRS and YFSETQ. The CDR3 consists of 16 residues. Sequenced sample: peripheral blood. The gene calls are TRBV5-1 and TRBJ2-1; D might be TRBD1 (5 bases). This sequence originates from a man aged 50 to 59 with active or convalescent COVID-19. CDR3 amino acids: CASSLKGQGHYNEQFF. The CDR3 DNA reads TGCGCCAGCAGCTTGAAGGGCCAGGGTCACTACAATGAGCAGTTCTTC.